This T cell receptor beta chain was profiled in a study of blood T cell repertoires in COVID-19 (dated by TCRdb to about 2020). With regard to the full study: Samples from collaborators originated in the United States, Italy and Spain and spanned both the acute and convalescent phases of COVID-19. The prospective study material was composed of cDNA or gDNA derived from T cells, B-cell-depleted T cells, or PBMCs. Deeply sampled blood TCRbeta repertoires from subjects exposed to, actively infected with, or recovered from COVID-19 were included in the dataset. The repertoires were made available in a free public database intended to serve as a resource for research on the immune response to SARS-CoV-2. Samples came from the ongoing ImmuneRACE study (first 160 participants) plus 1,254 subjects from 6 global collaborators. A de-identified subject ID, COVID-19 status, age in years and sex were almost always included in the sample metadata. Where available, HLA class I and class II types were taken from metadata supplied by the sample provider and were not determined by assay-based typing.

The immunoSEQ Assay, a bias-controlled multiplex PCR, was used to amplify TCRbeta CDR3 regions from genomic DNA. In the source study's methods: Nucleated cell counts per sample were estimated from amplification of reference gene primers within the assay. To quantify the absolute abundance of each unique TCRbeta CDR3 rearrangement, sequence reads were collapsed and filtered. For each sample, productive Simpson clonality was calculated as the square root of Simpson's diversity index over productive rearrangements. Imported from immuneACCESS, the table was reduced by TCRdb to in-frame sequences with V and J called. These copies leave out some clones; in studies compared against another copy, an unresolved V gene accounts for under half, and the cause of the remainder is not known. The V and J calls and clone size come from that table; D and trimming were worked out from the DNA. The sample records hundreds of thousands of clones, approximately 90% of which are singletons. Around 1.7% of the sample is held by the ten biggest clonotypes.

Enrolling through a virtual design, the prospective study's participants ranged in age from roughly 18 to 100 years and lived across 24 United States geographic areas. Cohort assignment in the prospective study relied on participant-reported clinical history from a screening survey and a study questionnaire. Recovered participants in ImmuneRACE Cohort 3 were defined as having two consecutive negative NP/OP PCR tests, clearance from a healthcare professional, or resolution of symptoms. In the prospective study, mobile phlebotomists collected whole blood, serum and a nasopharyngeal or oropharyngeal swab from each participant. Prospective study participants could optionally give additional blood draws and questionnaires over an approximately two-month period. Before DNA extraction, blood samples from the prospective study were shipped at room temperature or frozen. On this clone: The antigen it recognizes is unknown. Base quality data are lacking; no much larger clone is found one base away.

The research as a whole found: The amount of clinical and demographic metadata varied by source and participant and was provided uncurated.

The CDR3 measures 15 amino acids from cysteine to phenylalanine. Only the CDR3 region is kept as DNA, spanning 45 bases read in frame from base 1. Per the germline V gene, MGHRA is the CDR1 and YSYEKL is the CDR2. The V end gives up 2 bases and the J end 2 bases, leaving 5 bases in the junction not matched to a gene. Material for sequencing was PBMCs or T cells enriched from blood (not recorded which). This receptor was identified in a man aged 35-49 years who had recovered from COVID-19. Recombination connected TRBV4-1 to TRBJ1-2, with 7 central nucleotides matching TRBD1. CDR3 reads: CASSQPTTGNYGYTF. The DNA sequence is given as TGCGCCAGCAGCCAACCGACGACAGGGAACTATGGCTACACCTTC.